This T cell receptor beta chain originates from a study of identical twins. The germline CDR1 and CDR2 sequences are DFQATT and SNEGSKA (reference sequence). Deletions cut 3 bases from V and 6 bases from J, with 9 bases between. CDR3 size: 12 residues. Template switching (which added a universal primer site) was used, and cDNA carried unique molecular identifiers. TCRdb reprocessed the 5' RACE reads with MiXCR, giving one entry per CDR3 protein. Of roughly 690,000 distinct CDR3 sequences in the sample, around 6% were seen once. Notes on this clonotype: Its target is unknown.

Study-wide results and caveats: Conclusions were drawn cross-sectionally by statistical analysis, without following the same donors.

The V and J genes are TRBV20-1 and TRBJ1-5, with no clear D. The sequenced sample consisted of naive T cells sorted from blood. This clonotype was sampled from a man between 18 and 35 years old in good health. CDR3 region: CSARPSSQPQHF. As DNA, the CDR3 is TGCAGTGCTAGGCCCAGCTCTCAGCCCCAGCATTTT.